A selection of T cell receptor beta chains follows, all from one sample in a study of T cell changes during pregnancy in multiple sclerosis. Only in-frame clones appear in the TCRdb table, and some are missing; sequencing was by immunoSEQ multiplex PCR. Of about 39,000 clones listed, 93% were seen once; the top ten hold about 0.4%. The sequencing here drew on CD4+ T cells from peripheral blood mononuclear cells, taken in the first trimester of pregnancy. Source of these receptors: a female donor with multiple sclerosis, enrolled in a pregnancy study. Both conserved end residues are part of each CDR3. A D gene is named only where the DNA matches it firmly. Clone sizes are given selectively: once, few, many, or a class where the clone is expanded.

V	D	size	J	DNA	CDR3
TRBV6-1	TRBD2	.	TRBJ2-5	TGTGCCAGCAGTGAATTTCTAGCGGGGTGGGGTCAGGGAGAGACCCAGTACTTC	CASSEFLAGWGQGETQYF
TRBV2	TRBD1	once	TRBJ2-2	TGTGCCAGCAGCGGACAGGGTATCACCGGGGAGCTGTTTTTT	CASSGQGITGELFF
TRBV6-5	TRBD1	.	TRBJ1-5	TGTGCCAGCAGTCCGTGGACAGGGAGCAATCAGCCCCAGCATTTT	CASSPWTGSNQPQHF
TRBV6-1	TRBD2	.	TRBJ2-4	TGTGCCAGCAGTGTCCTCGGAAGCGGGAGGGTAAACATTCAGTACTTC	CASSVLGSGRVNIQYF
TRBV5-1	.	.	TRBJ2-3	TGCGCCAGCAGCTTGGGTAGGGAGGCAGATACGCAGTATTTT	CASSLGREADTQYF
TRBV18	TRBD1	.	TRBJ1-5	TGTGCCAGCTCATATGGACAGGCAAATCAGCCCCAGCATTTT	CASSYGQANQPQHF
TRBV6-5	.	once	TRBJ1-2	TGTGCCAGCAGTCAGAGGGGGTTCTATGGCTACACCTTC	CASSQRGFYGYTF
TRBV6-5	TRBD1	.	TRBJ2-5	TGTGCCAGCAGTCGACAGGGGTCCCAAGAGACCCAGTACTTC	CASSRQGSQETQYF
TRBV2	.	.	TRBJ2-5	TGTGCCAGCAGTGAAGGGCAGGGGCGTCCAGAGACCCAGTACTTC	CASSEGQGRPETQYF
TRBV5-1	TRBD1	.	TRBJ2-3	TGCGCCAGCAGCTTACAGGGGCTTAGAACAGATACGCAGTATTTT	CASSLQGLRTDTQYF
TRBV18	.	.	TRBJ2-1	TGTGCCAGCTCACCAGAAGCAGGGGCCAATGAGCAGTTCTTC	CASSPEAGANEQFF
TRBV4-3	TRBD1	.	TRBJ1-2	TGCGCCAGCAGCCAATTGGGGACAGCAGCCCCCTATGGCTACACCTTC	CASSQLGTAAPYGYTF
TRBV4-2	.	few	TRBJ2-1	TGTGCCAGCAGCCCCTTGGGGGGAGGGGGCTCCTACAATGAGCAGTTCTTC	CASSPLGGGGSYNEQFF
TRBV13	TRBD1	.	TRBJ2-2	TGTGCCAGCAGCTCAGAGGTCGGCCAGGGGGTCACCGGGGAGCTGTTTTTT	CASSSEVGQGVTGELFF
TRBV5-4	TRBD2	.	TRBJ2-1	TGTGCCAGCAGCTTGGAACGGGAGGATGAGCAGTTCTTC	CASSLEREDEQFF
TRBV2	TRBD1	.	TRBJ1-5	TGTGCCAGCAGTGAATTGGGGACAGGTGGGTTGTGGCCCCAGCATTTT	CASSELGTGGLWPQHF
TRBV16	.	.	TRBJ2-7	TGTGCCAGCACGAGGAAAGTAAGTTACGAGCAGTACTTC	CASTRKVSYEQYF
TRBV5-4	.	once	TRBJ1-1	TGTGCCAGCAGCTTGGCCCACAGGACAAACACTGAAGCTTTCTTT	CASSLAHRTNTEAFF
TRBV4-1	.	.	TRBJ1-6	TGCGCCAGCAGCCAAATACAGGGCGTAGCGTCACCCCTCCACTTT	CASSQIQGVASPLHF
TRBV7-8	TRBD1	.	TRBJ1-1	TGTGCCAGCAGCTCCCGGGACAGCTGGGGAATTGAAGCTTTCTTT	CASSSRDSWGIEAFF
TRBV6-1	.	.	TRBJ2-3	TGTGCCAGCAGTGAAGGGCAGGGTCCCGATACGCAGTATTTT	CASSEGQGPDTQYF
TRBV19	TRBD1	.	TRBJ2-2	TGTGCCAGTAGTATCCGGACAGGGGCCCCGACGGGGGGCGGGGAGCTGTTTTTT	CASSIRTGAPTGGGELFF
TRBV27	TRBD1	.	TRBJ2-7	TGTGCCAGCAGTGATATAGGGGGCAAATACGAGCAGTACTTC	CASSDIGGKYEQYF
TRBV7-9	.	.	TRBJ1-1	TGTGCCAGCAGCCCGACAGGATTGAACACTGAAGCTTTCTTT	CASSPTGLNTEAFF
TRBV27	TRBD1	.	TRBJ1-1	TGTGCCAGCAGTTTAGGTAGTGGAACAGGGGGCAGGGCTGAAGCTTTCTTT	CASSLGSGTGGRAEAFF
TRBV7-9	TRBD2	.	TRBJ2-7	TGTGCCAGCAGCTTAGCAGGACTAGCGTTCGAGCAGTACTTC	CASSLAGLAFEQYF
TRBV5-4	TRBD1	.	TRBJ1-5	TGTGCCAGCAGCTTTACAGGGGGCCAGCCCCAGCATTTT	CASSFTGGQPQHF
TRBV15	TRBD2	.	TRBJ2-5	TGTGCCACCAGCAGATCTAGCGGGGCCCAAGAGACCCAGTACTTC	CATSRSSGAQETQYF
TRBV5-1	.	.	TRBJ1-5	TGCGCCAGCAGCTTGGAGGGGGGGAATCAGCCCCAGCATTTT	CASSLEGGNQPQHF
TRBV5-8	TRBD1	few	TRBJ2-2	TGTGCCAGCAGCGTCGACAGGGGGCGCACCGGGGAGCTGTTTTTT	CASSVDRGRTGELFF
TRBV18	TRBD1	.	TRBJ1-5	TGTGCCAGCTCACCACCCGGGACAGGCGGCAATCAGCCCCAGCATTTT	CASSPPGTGGNQPQHF
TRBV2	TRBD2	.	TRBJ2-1	TGTGCCAGCAGTCCCACAGGGATACTAGCGGGAGGCTCCTACAATGAGCAGTTCTTC	CASSPTGILAGGSYNEQFF
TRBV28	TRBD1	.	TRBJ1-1	TGTGCCACTATTACAGGGGGCCCTGAAGCTTTCTTT	CATITGGPEAFF
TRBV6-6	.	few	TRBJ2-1	TGTGCCAGCATGGGGGGTGGGAGTTCCACCTACAATGAGCAGTTCTTC	CASMGGGSSTYNEQFF
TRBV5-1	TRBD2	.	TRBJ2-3	TGCGCCAGCAGCTTGGTCCTAGCGGGGGAGCCAGGGGATACGCAGTATTTT	CASSLVLAGEPGDTQYF
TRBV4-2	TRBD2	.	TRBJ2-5	TGTGCCAGCAGCCAAGGAGTGAGCGGGGGGGCGGGCTTCCAAGAGACCCAGTACTTC	CASSQGVSGGAGFQETQYF
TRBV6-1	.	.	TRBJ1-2	TGTGCCAGCAGTGAAGAGTTGGGGAGATTTCGGGGCTACACCTTC	CASSEELGRFRGYTF
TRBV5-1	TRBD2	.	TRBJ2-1	TGCGCCAGCACCGGACTAGCCGCTACCGGGCAGTTCTTC	CASTGLAATGQFF
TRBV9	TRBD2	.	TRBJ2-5	TGTGCCAGCAGCGTAGGCGGGAGGGCTCGCGTAGAGACCCAGTACTTC	CASSVGGRARVETQYF
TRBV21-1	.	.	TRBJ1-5	TGTGCCAGCAGCAAAGGAACTCGGACAGGAGAAAATCAGCCCCAGCATTTT	CASSKGTRTGENQPQHF
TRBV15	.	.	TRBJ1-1	TGTGCCACCAGCAGAGGAACCATCCCTGTCGAGGCGAGGACTGAAGCTTTCTTT	CATSRGTIPVEARTEAFF
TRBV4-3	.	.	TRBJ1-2	TGCGCCAGCAGTCTCGGACAGACCAACTATGGCTACACCTTC	CASSLGQTNYGYTF
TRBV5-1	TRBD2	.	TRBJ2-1	TGCGCCAGCAGCTCGACTAGCGGTGTTCCTAGGGGGGAGCAGTTCTTC	CASSSTSGVPRGEQFF
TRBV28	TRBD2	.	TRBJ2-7	TGTGCCAGCAGCTTATCACTAGCGGGAGCCCACGAGCAGTACTTC	CASSLSLAGAHEQYF
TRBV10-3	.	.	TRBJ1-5	TGTGCCATCAGTGAGTCTGGCAGATCAACGCCCCAGCATTTT	CAISESGRSTPQHF
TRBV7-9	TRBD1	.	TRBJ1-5	TGTGCCAGCAGCCCAACAGGGGGTAGCAATCAGCCCCAGCATTTT	CASSPTGGSNQPQHF